This T cell receptor beta chain was recorded in a study of blood T cell repertoires in COVID-19. The sample holds a few counts of this clone. Sequencing used immunoSEQ multiplex PCR; TCRdb keeps in-frame clones, though not all of them. The sample lists about 230,000 clones; about nine tenths were seen once. Looked up from germline, CDR1 is SGHRS and CDR2 is YFSETQ. The germline V and J ends were trimmed by 6 bases and 9 bases, with 16 bases remaining between them. The length of the CDR3 is 14 residues. Sequencing was performed on peripheral blood. This chain connects TRBV5-1 to TRBJ1-6; D is uncertain. This receptor was identified in a man over 45 with COVID-19, enrolled during active disease. In DNA, the CDR3 is TGCGCCAGCAAAGCTCAAGTATCGAGTTCACCCCTCCACTTT. It translates to CASKAQVSSSPLHF.